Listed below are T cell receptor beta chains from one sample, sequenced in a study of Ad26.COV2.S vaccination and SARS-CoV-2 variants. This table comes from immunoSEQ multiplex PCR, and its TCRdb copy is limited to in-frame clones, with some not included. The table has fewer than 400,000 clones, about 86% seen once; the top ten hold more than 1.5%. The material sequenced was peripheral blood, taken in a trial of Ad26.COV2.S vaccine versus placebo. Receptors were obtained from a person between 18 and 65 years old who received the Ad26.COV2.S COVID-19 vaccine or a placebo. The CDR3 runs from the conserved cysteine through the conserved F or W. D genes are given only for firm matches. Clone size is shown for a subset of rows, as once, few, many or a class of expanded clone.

CDR3 DNA: TGTGCCAGCAGCGTCACACGGAACACTGAAGCTTTCTTT
CDR3 protein: CASSVTRNTEAFF
clone size: -
D gene: -
V gene: TRBV11-2
J gene: TRBJ1-1

CDR3 DNA: TGTGCCAGCAGTCCTAGCGGGGCCGCCTACAATGAGCAGTTCTTC
CDR3 protein: CASSPSGAAYNEQFF
clone size: -
D gene: TRBD2
V gene: TRBV4-2
J gene: TRBJ2-1

CDR3 DNA: TGTGCCAGCAGCTTGTACGGGGGCAACAGAAACACCATATATTTT
CDR3 protein: CASSLYGGNRNTIYF
clone size: -
D gene: -
V gene: TRBV5-4
J gene: TRBJ1-3

CDR3 DNA: TGTGCCACCAGCAGCACGAGGGGAGCGGGGGGGAGCTCCTACAATGAGCAGTTCTTC
CDR3 protein: CATSSTRGAGGSSYNEQFF
clone size: -
D gene: TRBD2
V gene: TRBV15
J gene: TRBJ2-1

CDR3 DNA: TGTGCCAGTAGTATAGAGAGGGGGGTTACAGATACGCAGTATTTT
CDR3 protein: CASSIERGVTDTQYF
clone size: -
D gene: -
V gene: TRBV19
J gene: TRBJ2-3

CDR3 DNA: TGTGCCAGCAGCCAAACCTCTGGAAACACCATATATTTT
CDR3 protein: CASSQTSGNTIYF
clone size: -
D gene: -
V gene: TRBV6-1
J gene: TRBJ1-3

CDR3 DNA: TGTGCCAGCAGTGAATTCAGGGTCTTTGGAAACACCATATATTTT
CDR3 protein: CASSEFRVFGNTIYF
clone size: -
D gene: -
V gene: TRBV25-1
J gene: TRBJ1-3

CDR3 DNA: TGTGCCAGCAGCATCAGACCGGCGGGAACTGAAGCTTTCTTT
CDR3 protein: CASSIRPAGTEAFF
clone size: once
D gene: -
V gene: TRBV13
J gene: TRBJ1-1

CDR3 DNA: TGTGCCAGCAGCTCCCGCAGGGACACTGAAGCTTTCTTT
CDR3 protein: CASSSRRDTEAFF
clone size: -
D gene: -
V gene: TRBV11-2
J gene: TRBJ1-1

CDR3 DNA: TGTGCCAGTGGCTATGGGGACGGGAATCAGCCCCAGCATTTT
CDR3 protein: CASGYGDGNQPQHF
clone size: -
D gene: -
V gene: TRBV5-8
J gene: TRBJ1-5

CDR3 DNA: TGTGCCACCAGGCCGGGACAGGGGAAACACGAGCAGTACTTC
CDR3 protein: CATRPGQGKHEQYF
clone size: -
D gene: TRBD1
V gene: TRBV15
J gene: TRBJ2-7

CDR3 DNA: TGTGCCAGCAGCGTCATGGGACTAGCGGGGGAACCTACGCAGTATTTT
CDR3 protein: CASSVMGLAGEPTQYF
clone size: -
D gene: TRBD2
V gene: TRBV9
J gene: TRBJ2-3

CDR3 DNA: TGTGCCAGTCGATCCCTTAATTCACCCCTCCACTTT
CDR3 protein: CASRSLNSPLHF
clone size: -
D gene: -
V gene: TRBV19
J gene: TRBJ1-6

CDR3 DNA: TGTGCCAGCAGCCACCTAGGGGGGGGTATTCAGTACTTC
CDR3 protein: CASSHLGGGIQYF
clone size: -
D gene: -
V gene: TRBV3-1/TRBV3-2
J gene: TRBJ2-4

CDR3 DNA: TGCAGTGCTAGTCAGGGGGCGGATTCACCCCTCCACTTT
CDR3 protein: CSASQGADSPLHF
clone size: -
D gene: TRBD1
V gene: TRBV20-1
J gene: TRBJ1-6

CDR3 DNA: TGTGCCAGCGGCAGGGGCCCAGATACGCAGTATTTT
CDR3 protein: CASGRGPDTQYF
clone size: -
D gene: -
V gene: TRBV9
J gene: TRBJ2-3

CDR3 DNA: TGCGCCAGCAGCTTGGCCACTAGCGGGGACCGCCCCCAAGAGACCCAGTACTTC
CDR3 protein: CASSLATSGDRPQETQYF
clone size: -
D gene: TRBD2
V gene: TRBV5-1
J gene: TRBJ2-5

CDR3 DNA: TGTGCCAGTATGATAGGGGGCTCTGGAAACACCATATATTTT
CDR3 protein: CASMIGGSGNTIYF
clone size: once
D gene: -
V gene: TRBV6-5
J gene: TRBJ1-3

CDR3 DNA: TGCGCCAGCAGCTTGGGGCACCCGATGAACACTGAAGCTTTCTTT
CDR3 protein: CASSLGHPMNTEAFF
clone size: -
D gene: -
V gene: TRBV5-1
J gene: TRBJ1-1

CDR3 DNA: TGTGCCAGCAGCTTAGGGGGAAACACTGAAGCTTTCTTT
CDR3 protein: CASSLGGNTEAFF
clone size: many
D gene: -
V gene: TRBV5-6
J gene: TRBJ1-1

CDR3 DNA: TGTGCCAGTAGGGTGGCAGGGGTTGAAAAACTGTTTTTT
CDR3 protein: CASRVAGVEKLFF
clone size: -
D gene: -
V gene: TRBV19
J gene: TRBJ1-4

CDR3 DNA: TGTGCCAGCACGCTCTTTCCAGCGGGGCGCGATGAGCAGTTCTTC
CDR3 protein: CASTLFPAGRDEQFF
clone size: -
D gene: TRBD2
V gene: TRBV19
J gene: TRBJ2-1

CDR3 DNA: TGTGCCAGCAGCTTCGGGGGCCAGAACGGGGAGCTGTTTTTT
CDR3 protein: CASSFGGQNGELFF
clone size: -
D gene: -
V gene: TRBV7-3
J gene: TRBJ2-2

CDR3 DNA: TGTGCCAGCAGCTTAGGGGGGCTCACTGAAGCTTTCTTT
CDR3 protein: CASSLGGLTEAFF
clone size: -
D gene: -
V gene: TRBV13
J gene: TRBJ1-1

CDR3 DNA: TGTGCCAGCACTCCCGGGACAGGGGAGTACGGTGGCTACACCTTC
CDR3 protein: CASTPGTGEYGGYTF
clone size: few
D gene: TRBD1
V gene: TRBV6-4
J gene: TRBJ1-2

CDR3 DNA: TGTGCCAGCAGCTTAGGACCGACTTCACCCCTCCACTTT
CDR3 protein: CASSLGPTSPLHF
clone size: -
D gene: -
V gene: TRBV7-2
J gene: TRBJ1-6

CDR3 DNA: TGTGCCTGGAGTGGCAATAGGGACAACATCAACGAGCAGTACTTC
CDR3 protein: CAWSGNRDNINEQYF
clone size: -
D gene: -
V gene: TRBV30
J gene: TRBJ2-7

CDR3 DNA: TGTGCCAGCAGTTACTATCGGGCGACCGGCGAGCAGTACTTC
CDR3 protein: CASSYYRATGEQYF
clone size: few
D gene: -
V gene: TRBV6-2/TRBV6-3
J gene: TRBJ2-7

CDR3 DNA: TGCGCCAGCAGCACACTACAGGGGGGTGATGGCTACACCTTC
CDR3 protein: CASSTLQGGDGYTF
clone size: -
D gene: TRBD1
V gene: TRBV5-1
J gene: TRBJ1-2